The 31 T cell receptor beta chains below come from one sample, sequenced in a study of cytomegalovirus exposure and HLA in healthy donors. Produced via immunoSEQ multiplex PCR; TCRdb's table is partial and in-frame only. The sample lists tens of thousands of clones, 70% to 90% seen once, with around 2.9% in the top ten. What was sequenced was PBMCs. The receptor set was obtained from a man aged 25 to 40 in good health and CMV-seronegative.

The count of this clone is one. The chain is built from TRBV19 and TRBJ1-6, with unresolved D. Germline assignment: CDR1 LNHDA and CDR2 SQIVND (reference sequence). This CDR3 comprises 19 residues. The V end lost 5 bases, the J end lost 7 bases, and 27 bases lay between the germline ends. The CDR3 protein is CASSLFPGLMSTKNSPLHF. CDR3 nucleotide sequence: TGTGCCAGTAGTCTATTTCCAGGTTTAATGTCGACTAAGAATTCACCCCTCCACTTT.

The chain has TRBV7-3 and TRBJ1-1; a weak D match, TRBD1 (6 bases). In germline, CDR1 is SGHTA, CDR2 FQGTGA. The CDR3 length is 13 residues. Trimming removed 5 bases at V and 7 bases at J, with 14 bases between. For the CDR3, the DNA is TGTGCCAGCAGCCCGTCGGACAGAGGTGAAGCTTTCTTT. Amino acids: CASSPSDRGEAFF. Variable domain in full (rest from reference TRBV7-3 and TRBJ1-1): GAGVSQTPSNKVTEKGKYVELRCDPISGHTALYWYRQSLGQGPEFLIYFQGTGAADDSGLPNDRFFAVRPEGSVSTLKIQRTERGDSAVYLCASSPSDRGEAFFGQGTRLTVV.

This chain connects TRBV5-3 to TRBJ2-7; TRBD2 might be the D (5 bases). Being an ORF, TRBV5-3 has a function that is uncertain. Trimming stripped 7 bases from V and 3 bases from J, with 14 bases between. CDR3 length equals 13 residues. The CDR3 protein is CARQPAGIYEQYF. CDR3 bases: TGTGCCAGACAGCCCGCCGGGATCTACGAGCAGTACTTC.

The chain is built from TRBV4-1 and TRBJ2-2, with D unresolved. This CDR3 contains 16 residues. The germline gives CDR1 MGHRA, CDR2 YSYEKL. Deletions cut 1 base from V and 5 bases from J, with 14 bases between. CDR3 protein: CASSQVLQRLTGELFF. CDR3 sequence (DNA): TGCGCCAGCAGCCAAGTTCTCCAGCGTTTGACCGGGGAGCTGTTTTTT.

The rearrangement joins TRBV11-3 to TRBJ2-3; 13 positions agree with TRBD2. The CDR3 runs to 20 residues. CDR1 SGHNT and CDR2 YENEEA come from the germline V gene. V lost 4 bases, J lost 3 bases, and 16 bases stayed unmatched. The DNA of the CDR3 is TGTGCCAGCAGCTCACCACGGACTAGCGGGAGCCCAGCAGTAACAGATACGCAGTATTTT. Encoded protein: CASSSPRTSGSPAVTDTQYF.

In nucleotides, the CDR3 is TGCAGCGTTGAAGAGGGGGGAGGGGGTTGGAAAACCCAGTACTTC. Translating gives CSVEEGGGGWKTQYF. J is TRBJ2-5 and V is TRBV29-1; a weak D match, TRBD2 (7 bases). CDR1 SQVTM and CDR2 ANQGSEA come from the germline V gene. V shed 0 bases and J shed 8 bases, with 19 bases lying between them. The CDR3 has 15 amino acids.

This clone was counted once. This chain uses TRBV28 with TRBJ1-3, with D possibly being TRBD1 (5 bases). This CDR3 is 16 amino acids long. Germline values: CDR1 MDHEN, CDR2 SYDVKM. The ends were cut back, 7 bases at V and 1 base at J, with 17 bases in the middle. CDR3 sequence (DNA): TGTGCCAGCACTCCAAGTGCGGGGCTTTCTGGAAACACCATATATTTT. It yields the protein CASTPSAGLSGNTIYF. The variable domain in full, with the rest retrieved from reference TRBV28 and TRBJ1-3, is DVKVTQSSRYLVKRTGEKVFLECVQDMDHENMFWYRQDPGLGLRLIYFSYDVKMKEKGDIPEGYSVSREKKERFSLILESASTNQTSMYLCASTPSAGLSGNTIYFGEGSWLTVV.

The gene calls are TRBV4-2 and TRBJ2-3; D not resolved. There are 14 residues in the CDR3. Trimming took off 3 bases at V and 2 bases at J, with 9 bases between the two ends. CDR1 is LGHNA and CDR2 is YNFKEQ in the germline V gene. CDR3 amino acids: CASSHSDTTDTQYF. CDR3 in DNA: TGTGCCAGCAGCCATTCCGACACCACAGATACGCAGTATTTT.

The CDR3 nucleotides are TGTGCCAGCAGCCCCAGGGGCTCCTACGAGCAGTACTTC. Protein: CASSPRGSYEQYF. The chain combines TRBV13 with TRBJ2-7; tentative D call: TRBD1 (6 bases). V was clipped by 5 bases and J by 0 bases, with 8 bases between them. Germline V gene data show CDR1 as PRHDT and CDR2 as FYEKMQ (reference sequence). The CDR3 totals 13 residues.

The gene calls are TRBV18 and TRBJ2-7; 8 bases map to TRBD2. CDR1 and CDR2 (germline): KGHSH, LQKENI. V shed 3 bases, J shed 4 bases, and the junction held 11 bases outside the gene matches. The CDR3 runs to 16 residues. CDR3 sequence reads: CASSPPASGFVYEQYF. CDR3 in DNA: TGTGCCAGCTCACCCCCCGCTAGCGGGTTTGTGTACGAGCAGTACTTC. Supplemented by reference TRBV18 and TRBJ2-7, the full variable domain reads NAGVMQNPRHLVRRRGQEARLRCSPMKGHSHVYWYRQLPEEGLKFMVYLQKENIIDESGMPKERFSAEFPKEGPSILRIQQVVRGDSAAYFCASSPPASGFVYEQYFGPGTRLTVT.

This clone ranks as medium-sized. DNA of the CDR3: TGTGCCAGCAGCGTAGTAAGCTTTAATGAGCAGTTCTTC. Translating gives CASSVVSFNEQFF. This rearrangement joins TRBV9 to TRBJ2-1; D is uncertain. The germline V and J ends were trimmed by 0 bases and 7 bases, with 8 bases remaining between them. The CDR3 runs to 13 residues. Germline V gene data show CDR1 as SGDLS and CDR2 as YYNGEE. The variable domain in full, with the rest retrieved from reference TRBV9 and TRBJ2-1, is DSGVTQTPKHLITATGQRVTLRCSPRSGDLSVYWYQQSLDQGLQFLIQYYNGEERAKGNILERFSAQQFPDLHSELNLSSLELGDSALYFCASSVVSFNEQFFGPGTRLTVL.

This CDR3 reads CASSPGASGGTDTQYF. Written as DNA, the CDR3 is TGTGCCAGCAGCCCCGGGGCTAGCGGGGGCACAGATACGCAGTATTTT. The gene calls are TRBV7-3 and TRBJ2-3; 9 bases line up with TRBD2. V gave up 5 bases and J gave up 1 base; unmatched junction bases: 7. The germline gives CDR1 SGHTA, CDR2 FQGTGA. The CDR3 sequence is 16 residues long. The complete variable domain, with remaining parts taken from reference TRBV7-3 and TRBJ2-3, reads GAGVSQTPSNKVTEKGKYVELRCDPISGHTALYWYRQSLGQGPEFLIYFQGTGAADDSGLPNDRFFAVRPEGSVSTLKIQRTERGDSAVYLCASSPGASGGTDTQYFGPGTRLTVL.

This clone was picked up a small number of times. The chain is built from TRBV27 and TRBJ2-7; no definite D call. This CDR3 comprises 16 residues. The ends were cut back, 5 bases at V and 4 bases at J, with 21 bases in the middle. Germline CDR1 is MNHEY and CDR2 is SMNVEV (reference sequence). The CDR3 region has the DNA TGTGCCAGCAGTCCTACGACACTCATTCGGTCGTACGAGCAGTACTTC. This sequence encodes CASSPTTLIRSYEQYF.

The CDR3 is CASSDGQGGVSEAFF. CDR3 DNA: TGTGCCAGCAGCGATGGACAGGGGGGCGTCTCTGAAGCTTTCTTT. J is TRBJ1-1 and V is TRBV5-8; 10 bases are shared with TRBD1. Per germline, CDR1 SGHTS and CDR2 YDEGEE. V was clipped by 4 bases and J by 6 bases; unmatched bases: 9. The CDR3 has 15 amino acids.

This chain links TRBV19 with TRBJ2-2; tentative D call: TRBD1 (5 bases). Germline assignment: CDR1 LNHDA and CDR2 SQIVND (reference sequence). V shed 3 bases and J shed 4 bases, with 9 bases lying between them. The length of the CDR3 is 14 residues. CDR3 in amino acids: CASSIPRATGELFF. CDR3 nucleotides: TGTGCCAGTAGTATCCCCAGGGCCACCGGGGAGCTGTTTTTT. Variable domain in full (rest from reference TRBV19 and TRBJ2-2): DGGITQSPKYLFRKEGQNVTLSCEQNLNHDAMYWYRQDPGQGLRLIYYSQIVNDFQKGDIAEGYSVSREKKESFPLTVTSAQKNPTAFYLCASSIPRATGELFFGEGSRLTVL.

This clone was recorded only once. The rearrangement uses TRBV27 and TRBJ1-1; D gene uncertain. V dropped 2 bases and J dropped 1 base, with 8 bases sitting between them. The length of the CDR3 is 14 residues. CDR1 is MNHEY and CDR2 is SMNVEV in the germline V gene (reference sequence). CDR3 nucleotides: TGTGCCAGCAGTTTAAGGTCGGGGAACACTGAAGCTTTCTTT. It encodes CASSLRSGNTEAFF.

CDR3 in amino acids: CASSPPGGPNTEAFF. The CDR3 nucleotides read TGTGCCAGCTCACCGCCCGGAGGCCCGAACACTGAAGCTTTCTTT. The chain couples TRBV18 to TRBJ1-1, with D uncertain. This CDR3 contains 15 residues. In germline, CDR1 is KGHSH, CDR2 LQKENI. V was shortened by 3 bases and J by 1 base, with 12 bases between the two germline ends.

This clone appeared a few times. The CDR3 DNA reads TGTGCCATCAGCGAAACAGCCCTACAGCAAACTAACTATGGCTACACCTTC. It specifies CAISETALQQTNYGYTF. The V gene is TRBV10-3, the J gene TRBJ1-2; D is ambiguous. Germline CDR1 ENHRY, CDR2 SYGVKD. The CDR3 is 17 residues long. V shed 6 bases and J shed 0 bases, with 20 bases lying between them.

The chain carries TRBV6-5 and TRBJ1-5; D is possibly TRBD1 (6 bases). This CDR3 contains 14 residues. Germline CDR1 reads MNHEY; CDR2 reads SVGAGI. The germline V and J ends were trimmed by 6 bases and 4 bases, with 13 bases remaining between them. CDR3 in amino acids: CASSLTGWNQPQHF. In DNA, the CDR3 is TGTGCCAGCAGCCTCACAGGGTGGAATCAGCCCCAGCATTTT.

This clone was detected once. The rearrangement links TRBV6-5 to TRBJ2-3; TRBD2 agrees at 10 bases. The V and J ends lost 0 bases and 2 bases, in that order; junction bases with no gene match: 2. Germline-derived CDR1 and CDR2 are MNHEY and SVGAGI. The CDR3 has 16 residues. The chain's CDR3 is CASSYSLAGDTDTQYF. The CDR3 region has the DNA TGTGCCAGCAGTTACTCCCTAGCGGGAGACACAGATACGCAGTATTTT.

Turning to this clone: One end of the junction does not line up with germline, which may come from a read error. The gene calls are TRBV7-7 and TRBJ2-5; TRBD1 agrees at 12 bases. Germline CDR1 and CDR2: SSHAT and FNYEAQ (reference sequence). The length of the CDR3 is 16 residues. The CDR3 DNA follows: TGTGCTAGCAGCAGCCCGGGACAGGGGGCCCGAGAGACCCAGTACTTC. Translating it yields CASSSPGQGARETQYF.

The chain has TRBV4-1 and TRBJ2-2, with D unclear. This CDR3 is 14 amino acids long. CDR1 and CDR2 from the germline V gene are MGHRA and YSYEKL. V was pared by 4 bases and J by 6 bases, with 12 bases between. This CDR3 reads CASSLANPPGELFF. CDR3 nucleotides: TGCGCCAGCAGCCTGGCCAACCCCCCCGGGGAGCTGTTTTTT.

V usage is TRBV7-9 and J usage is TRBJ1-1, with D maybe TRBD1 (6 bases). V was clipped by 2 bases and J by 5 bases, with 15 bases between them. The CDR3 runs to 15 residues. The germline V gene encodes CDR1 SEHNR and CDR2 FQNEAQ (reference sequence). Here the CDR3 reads CASSLLGASGTEAFF. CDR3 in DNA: TGTGCCAGCAGCTTACTGGGGGCCTCGGGGACTGAAGCTTTCTTT.

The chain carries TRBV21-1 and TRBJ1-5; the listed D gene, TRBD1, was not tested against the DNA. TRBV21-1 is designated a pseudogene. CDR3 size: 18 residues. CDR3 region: CASSKDQRGHQHNQPQHF. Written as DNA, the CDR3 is TGTGCCAGCAGCAAAGACCAAAGGGGCCACCAACACAATCAGCCCCAGCATTTT.

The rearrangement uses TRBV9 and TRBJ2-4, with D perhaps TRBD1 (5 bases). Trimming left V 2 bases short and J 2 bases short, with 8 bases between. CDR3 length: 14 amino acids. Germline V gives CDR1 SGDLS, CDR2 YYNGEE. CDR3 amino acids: CASSVQGSKNIQYF. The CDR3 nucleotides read TGTGCCAGCAGCGTGCAGGGATCCAAAAACATTCAGTACTTC.

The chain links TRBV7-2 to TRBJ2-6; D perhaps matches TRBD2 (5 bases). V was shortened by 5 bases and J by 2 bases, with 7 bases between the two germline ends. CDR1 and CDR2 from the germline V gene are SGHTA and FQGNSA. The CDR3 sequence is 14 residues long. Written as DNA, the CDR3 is TGTGCCAGCAGCCGCGGGCCTGGGGCCAACGTCCTGACTTTC. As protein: CASSRGPGANVLTF.

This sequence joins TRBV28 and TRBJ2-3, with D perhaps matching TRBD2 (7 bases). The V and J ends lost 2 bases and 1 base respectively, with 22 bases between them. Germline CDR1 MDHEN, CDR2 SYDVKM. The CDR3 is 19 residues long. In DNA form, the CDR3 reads TGTGCCAGCAGTTTACTCCGCCTCCGGGGGGCGCATGGCACAGATACGCAGTATTTT. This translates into CASSLLRLRGAHGTDTQYF.

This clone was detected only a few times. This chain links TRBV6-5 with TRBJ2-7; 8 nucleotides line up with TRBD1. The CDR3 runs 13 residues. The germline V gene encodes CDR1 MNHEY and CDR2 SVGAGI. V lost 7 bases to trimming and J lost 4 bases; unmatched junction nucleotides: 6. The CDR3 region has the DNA TGTGCCAGCACCCCCGGGACAGGTTACGAGCAGTACGTC. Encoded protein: CASTPGTGYEQYV.

This CDR3 is CASSRPTGGLYNEQFF. The CDR3 nucleotides read TGCGCCAGCAGCCGACCGACAGGGGGACTCTACAATGAGCAGTTCTTC. The V call is TRBV4-3, the J call TRBJ2-1, with 9 bases lining up with TRBD1. CDR1 and CDR2 (germline): LGHNA, YSLEER. V dropped 4 bases and J dropped 3; count of bases not matched to a gene: 7. The CDR3 is made up of 16 amino acids.

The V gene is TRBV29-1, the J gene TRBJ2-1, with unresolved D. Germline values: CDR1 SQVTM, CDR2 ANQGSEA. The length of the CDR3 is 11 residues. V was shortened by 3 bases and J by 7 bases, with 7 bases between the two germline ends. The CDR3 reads CSVEPANEQFF. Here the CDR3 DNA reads TGCAGCGTTGAGCCAGCGAATGAGCAGTTCTTC.

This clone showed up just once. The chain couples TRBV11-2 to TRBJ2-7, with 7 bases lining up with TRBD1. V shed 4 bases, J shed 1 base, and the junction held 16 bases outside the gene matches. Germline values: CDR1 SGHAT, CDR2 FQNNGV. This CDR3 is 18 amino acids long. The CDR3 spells CASSYRTGTVSSSYEQYF. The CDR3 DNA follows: TGTGCCAGCAGCTACAGAACCGGGACAGTAAGCAGTTCCTACGAGCAGTACTTC.